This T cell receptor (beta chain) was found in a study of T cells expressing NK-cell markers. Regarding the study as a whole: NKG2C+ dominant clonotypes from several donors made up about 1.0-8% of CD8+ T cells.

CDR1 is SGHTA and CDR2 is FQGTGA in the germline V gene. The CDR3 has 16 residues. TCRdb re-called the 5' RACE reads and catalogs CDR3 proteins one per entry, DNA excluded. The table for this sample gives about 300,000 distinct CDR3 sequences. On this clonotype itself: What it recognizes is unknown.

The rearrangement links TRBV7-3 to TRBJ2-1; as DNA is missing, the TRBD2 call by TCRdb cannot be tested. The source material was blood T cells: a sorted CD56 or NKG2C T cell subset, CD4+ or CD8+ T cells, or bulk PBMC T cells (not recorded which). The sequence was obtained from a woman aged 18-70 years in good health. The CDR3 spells CASSPRTSGAYNEQFF.